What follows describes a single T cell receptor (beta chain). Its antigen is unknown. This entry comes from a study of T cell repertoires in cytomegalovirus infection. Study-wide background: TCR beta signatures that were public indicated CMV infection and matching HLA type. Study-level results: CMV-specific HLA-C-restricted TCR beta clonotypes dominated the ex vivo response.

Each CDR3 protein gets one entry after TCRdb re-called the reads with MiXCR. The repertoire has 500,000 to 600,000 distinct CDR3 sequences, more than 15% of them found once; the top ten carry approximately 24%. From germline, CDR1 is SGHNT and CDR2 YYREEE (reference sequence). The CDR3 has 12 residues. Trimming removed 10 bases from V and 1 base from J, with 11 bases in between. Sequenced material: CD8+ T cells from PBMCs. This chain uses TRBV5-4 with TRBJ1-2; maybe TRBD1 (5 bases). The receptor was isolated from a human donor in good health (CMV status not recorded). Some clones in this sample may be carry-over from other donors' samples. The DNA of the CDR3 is TGTGCCGGGGGGACCCTTAACTATGGCTACACCTTC. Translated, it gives CAGGTLNYGYTF.